The rows below give T cell receptor beta chains drawn from one sample of a study of T-cell reconstitution after alpha-beta-depleted transplantation in children. TCRdb called the PCR reads again in MiXCR, with one record for every CDR3 protein. This table has about 200,000 distinct CDR3 sequences, 7.5% to 9.5% appearing once. The sample in question was PBMCs, mostly from graft donor cells, obtained 360 days after TCRalphabeta/CD19-depleted stem cell transplant. These receptors were obtained from a male patient aged 2-10 years who had a stem cell transplant for acute myeloid leukemia, so the T cells may come from the graft donor. CDR3s include the opening cysteine and the closing phenylalanine or tryptophan. A D gene is named only where the DNA matches it firmly. Size values are once, few and many counts, or a class for expanded clones, and some rows have none.

J: TRBJ1-3; length: 16; size: few; D: TRBD1; V: TRBV7-9; CDR3: CASSARRDSSGNTIYF; DNA: TGTGCCAGCAGCGCCCGCCGGGACAGCTCTGGAAACACCATATATTTT
J: TRBJ2-1; length: 17; size: few; D: .; V: TRBV12-3/TRBV12-4; CDR3: CASSLLSGLSKGNEQFF; DNA: TGTGCCAGCAGTTTACTTTCTGGACTAAGTAAGGGCAATGAGCAGTTCTTC
J: TRBJ1-5; length: 14; size: many; D: TRBD1; V: TRBV4-2; CDR3: CASSPTGGNQPQHF; DNA: TGTGCCAGCAGCCCGACAGGGGGTAATCAGCCCCAGCATTTT
J: TRBJ2-1; length: 16; size: .; D: .; V: TRBV5-1; CDR3: CASSLASVVSYNEQFF; DNA: TGCGCCAGCAGCTTGGCCTCGGTAGTCTCCTACAATGAGCAGTTCTTC
J: TRBJ2-2; length: 14; size: many; D: .; V: TRBV6-5; CDR3: CASSYWTDTGELFF; DNA: TGTGCCAGCAGTTACTGGACGGACACCGGGGAGCTGTTTTTT
J: TRBJ2-1; length: 14; size: many; D: TRBD2; V: TRBV7-6; CDR3: CASSWDYYYNEQFF; DNA: TGTGCCAGCAGCTGGGACTACTACTACAATGAGCAGTTCTTC
J: TRBJ1-6; length: 19; size: many; D: TRBD1; V: TRBV5-1; CDR3: CASSLGSQLSGTGGSPLHF; DNA: TGCGCCAGCAGCTTGGGGTCCCAACTTTCCGGGACAGGGGGGTCACCCCTCCACTTT
J: TRBJ2-3; length: 14; size: many; D: .; V: TRBV7-9; CDR3: CASSSDGSTDTQYF; DNA: TGTGCCAGCAGCTCGGACGGAAGCACAGATACGCAGTATTTT
J: TRBJ2-7; length: 13; size: many; D: TRBD1; V: TRBV18; CDR3: CASSRTGYYEQYF; DNA: TGTGCCAGCTCCAGGACAGGGTACTACGAGCAGTACTTC
J: TRBJ2-3; length: 16; size: many; D: TRBD1; V: TRBV12-3/TRBV12-4; CDR3: CASNLGYRGRTDTQYF; DNA: TGTGCCAGCAATTTAGGTTACAGGGGGCGCACAGATACGCAGTATTTT
J: TRBJ1-1; length: 15; size: many; D: TRBD1; V: TRBV5-1; CDR3: CASRPTQGANTEAFF; DNA: TGCGCCAGCAGACCAACACAGGGGGCGAACACTGAAGCTTTCTTT
J: TRBJ2-5; length: 13; size: .; D: .; V: TRBV20-1; CDR3: CSAIRTAQETQYF; DNA: TGCAGTGCGATCCGGACAGCGCAAGAGACCCAGTACTTC
J: TRBJ2-3; length: 16; size: .; D: TRBD2; V: TRBV24-1; CDR3: CATSDPLRDYTDTQYF; DNA: TGTGCCACCAGTGATCCGCTGCGGGACTACACAGATACGCAGTATTTT
J: TRBJ2-1; length: 18; size: .; D: .; V: TRBV20-1; CDR3: CSARDFSGGRSSYNEQFF; DNA: TGCAGTGCTAGAGATTTTAGCGGCGGCCGGAGCTCCTACAATGAGCAGTTCTTC
J: TRBJ2-2; length: 16; size: few; D: TRBD2; V: TRBV4-1; CDR3: CASSQGWSGSTGELFF; DNA: TGCGCCAGCAGCCAGGGGTGGAGCGGGAGCACCGGGGAGCTGTTTTTT
J: TRBJ2-2; length: 15; size: many; D: TRBD2; V: TRBV25-1; CDR3: CASSGASGRAGELFF; DNA: TGTGCCAGCAGTGGGGCCTCCGGGAGGGCCGGGGAGCTGTTTTTT
J: TRBJ1-2; length: 16; size: few; D: TRBD1; V: TRBV20-1; CDR3: CSAKFPRQGDLRGYTF; DNA: TGCAGTGCTAAATTCCCTCGACAGGGGGATTTACGTGGCTACACCTTC
J: TRBJ2-5; length: 14; size: few; D: .; V: TRBV18; CDR3: CASSPPGLQETQYF; DNA: TGTGCCAGCTCACCCCCGGGACTCCAAGAGACCCAGTACTTC
J: TRBJ1-2; length: 13; size: .; D: .; V: TRBV5-1; CDR3: CASSFWTSYGYTF; DNA: TGCGCCAGCAGCTTTTGGACAAGCTATGGCTACACCTTC
J: TRBJ2-2; length: 14; size: many; D: .; V: TRBV12-3/TRBV12-4; CDR3: CASRRGPHTGELFF; DNA: TGTGCCAGCAGGAGGGGACCGCACACCGGGGAGCTGTTTTTT
J: TRBJ2-3; length: 16; size: .; D: TRBD2; V: TRBV5-1; CDR3: CASSRASGPSTDTQYF; DNA: TGCGCCAGCAGCCGTGCTAGCGGGCCTAGCACAGATACGCAGTATTTT
J: TRBJ2-1; length: 17; size: .; D: TRBD2; V: TRBV5-5; CDR3: CASSPLAGGEPYNEQFF; DNA: TGTGCCAGCAGCCCACTAGCGGGAGGGGAACCCTACAATGAGCAGTTCTTC
J: TRBJ2-7; length: 14; size: .; D: TRBD2; V: TRBV20-1; CDR3: CSAPRERERYEQYF; DNA: TGCAGTGCACCGAGGGAGCGGGAGAGATACGAGCAGTACTTC
J: TRBJ1-2; length: 14; size: .; D: .; V: TRBV27; CDR3: CASSLGSDNYGYTF; DNA: TGTGCCAGCAGTTTAGGCAGCGATAACTATGGCTACACCTTC
J: TRBJ2-7; length: 15; size: few; D: TRBD1; V: TRBV6-5; CDR3: CASSLLGTASYEQYF; DNA: TGTGCCAGCAGTCTCCTCGGGACAGCTTCCTACGAGCAGTACTTC